Shown below are 26 T cell receptor beta chains from a single sample sequenced in a study of shared clonotypes between healthy human individuals. Clones were sequenced by immunoSEQ multiplex PCR, and TCRdb holds only the in-frame ones, with some missing. Of approximately 1.9 million clones in the sample, 93% are singletons; the top ten hold about 1.7%. Naivety among CD8 cells was defined by CD45RO negativity and positive CCR7 selection, thereby excluding terminally differentiated effector memory CD45RA+ cells. What was sequenced was naive CD8+ T cells from PBMCs. The receptors come from a young man in good health. Some clones in this sample may be carry-over from other donors' samples.

This rearrangement joins TRBV19 to TRBJ2-7; 7 bases map to TRBD1. The CDR3 spans 15 residues. CDR1 and CDR2 from the germline V gene are LNHDA and SQIVND (reference sequence). With V trimmed by 10 bases and J by 0 bases, 12 bases remained unmatched. CDR3 sequence reads: CATRQGVGDSYEQYF. For the CDR3, the DNA is TGTGCCACCCGGCAGGGGGTGGGAGACTCCTACGAGCAGTACTTC.

The sample holds one count of this clone. V is TRBV14 and J is TRBJ2-7; TRBD2 aligns across 11 bases. The germline V gene has CDR1 SGHDN and CDR2 FVKESK. Unmatched junction bases numbered 12, after V lost 5 bases and J lost 6 bases. CDR3 length equals 16 residues. The CDR3 here is CASSAYPLAGVTEQYF. The CDR3 DNA is TGTGCCAGCAGCGCATACCCACTAGCGGGAGTAACCGAGCAGTACTTC.

For this clone: This sample also contains other DNA sequences that code for the same CDR3. The rearrangement links TRBV27 to TRBJ2-2; D call uncertain. V lost 3 bases and J 5 bases, leaving 4 bases between the germline ends. Germline V gene data show CDR1 as MNHEY and CDR2 as SMNVEV (reference sequence). CDR3 size: 12 residues. The CDR3 spells CASSLSTGELFF. The CDR3 nucleotides are TGTGCCAGCAGTTTGTCGACCGGGGAGCTGTTTTTT.

The chain is built from TRBV15 and TRBJ2-2; 12 bases map to TRBD2. With 3 bases clipped from V and 4 bases from J, the junction kept 6 bases outside the gene matches. From germline, CDR1 is LNHNV and CDR2 YYDKDF (reference sequence). CDR3 size: 17 residues. The CDR3 loop reads CATSSSTSGRSTGELFF. For the CDR3, the DNA is TGTGCCACCAGCAGTTCGACTAGCGGGAGATCCACCGGGGAGCTGTTTTTT. Full variable domain (missing parts from reference TRBV15 and TRBJ2-2): DAMVIQNPRYQVTQFGKPVTLSCSQTLNHNVMYWYQQKSSQAPKLLFHYYDKDFNNEADTPDNFQSRRPNTSFCFLDIRSPGLGDTAMYLCATSSSTSGRSTGELFFGEGSRLTVL.

The chain has TRBV7-9 and TRBJ2-7, with no clear D. This CDR3 region has 12 residues. Trimming took off 11 bases at V and 2 bases at J, with 13 bases between the two ends. Germline V gene sequence: CDR1 SEHNR, CDR2 FQNEAQ (reference sequence). The chain's CDR3 is CASGPGPYEQYF. The CDR3 region has the DNA TGTGCCTCCGGGCCAGGCCCCTACGAGCAGTACTTC.

This clone was seen only once. The J gene is TRBJ2-1, the V gene TRBV6-6; D remains ambiguous. Germline CDR1 MNHNY, CDR2 SVGAGI (reference sequence). With 5 bases removed from V and 5 bases from J, the gap between germline ends came to 19 bases. The length of the CDR3 is 16 residues. CDR3 sequence (DNA): TGTGCCAGCAGTCAAACCCTGGGTCTAACTCACAATGAGCAGTTCTTC. Its translation is CASSQTLGLTHNEQFF.

The rearrangement joins TRBV7-8 to TRBJ2-4; D may be TRBD2 (8 bases). In germline, CDR1 is SGHVS, CDR2 FQNEAQ. The ends were cut back, 5 bases at V and 8 bases at J, with 19 bases in the middle. This CDR3 is 15 amino acids long. The CDR3 DNA follows: TGTGCCAGCAGCCGCTCGGGAGGGGGCCCCGACATTCAGTACTTC. This encodes CASSRSGGGPDIQYF.

The sample holds one count of this clone. The chain couples TRBV27 to TRBJ2-7; 15 bases line up with TRBD2. Germline V gene sequence: CDR1 MNHEY, CDR2 SMNVEV (reference sequence). V shed 10 bases and J 4 bases; nucleotides not matched to a gene: 11. The CDR3 contains 16 residues. In nucleotides, the CDR3 is TGTGCCACCGCCGGGACTAGCGGGAGGACGGAGTACGAGCAGTACTTC. Protein: CATAGTSGRTEYEQYF.

This chain joins TRBV27 and TRBJ2-7, with 7 bases lining up with TRBD1. The length of the CDR3 is 13 residues. The germline CDR1 and CDR2 sequences are MNHEY and SMNVEV (reference sequence). Unmatched junction bases numbered 7, after V lost 5 bases and J lost 6 bases. The CDR3 reads CASSPVDRSEQYF. The CDR3 bases are TGTGCCAGCAGTCCCGTGGACAGGTCCGAGCAGTACTTC.

The genes are TRBV28 and TRBJ1-2; no firm D call. This CDR3 contains 15 residues. V lost 3 bases to trimming and J lost 0 bases, with 11 bases between them. Germline values: CDR1 MDHEN, CDR2 SYDVKM. CDR3 sequence reads: CASSFVGDANYGYTF. Here the CDR3 DNA reads TGTGCCAGCAGTTTTGTAGGAGACGCTAACTATGGCTACACCTTC.

In DNA form, the CDR3 reads TGTGCCAGCAGCCCGGGAGAGAGCAATCAGCCCCAGCATTTT. Its protein is CASSPGESNQPQHF. The chain is built from TRBV9 and TRBJ1-5; D unclear. The CDR3 is 14 residues long. From germline, CDR1 is SGDLS and CDR2 YYNGEE. V was cut by 4 bases and J by 1 base, with 9 bases left in between.

The chain employs TRBV6-5 and TRBJ2-2; 9 nucleotides line up with TRBD2. This CDR3 has 15 amino acids. V shed 6 bases and J 6 bases; nucleotides not matched to a gene: 8. Germline CDR1 MNHEY, CDR2 SVGAGI. The CDR3 nucleotides are TGTGCCAGCAGAGTAGCGGGAGATGGTCCCGGGGAGCTGTTTTTT. Translated: CASRVAGDGPGELFF.

This rearrangement joins TRBV19 to TRBJ2-1; D tentatively reads TRBD1 or TRBD2 (6 bases each). The CDR3 is 13 amino acids. In germline, CDR1 is LNHDA, CDR2 SQIVND (reference sequence). Trimming stripped 1 base from V and 9 bases from J, with 10 bases between. CDR3 region: CASSIARGREQFF. The CDR3 coding sequence is TGTGCCAGTAGTATAGCCCGGGGGCGTGAGCAGTTCTTC.

This clone was counted a single time. This rearrangement joins TRBV18 to TRBJ2-6; 7 nucleotides align to TRBD1. Trimming removed 3 bases from V and 0 bases from J; junction bases left unmatched: 8. CDR3 length: 18 amino acids. Germline CDR1 reads KGHSH; CDR2 reads LQKENI. CDR3 residues: CASSPTRGKSSGANVLTF. CDR3 coding DNA: TGTGCCAGCTCACCGACCAGGGGGAAGAGCTCTGGGGCCAACGTCCTGACTTTC.

The J gene is TRBJ2-5, the V gene TRBV6-1; D may be TRBD2 (6 bases). Germline V gene sequence: CDR1 MNHNS, CDR2 SASEGT. The CDR3 has 15 residues. The V gene lost 0 bases and the J gene lost 5 bases, with 13 bases spanning the gap. Here the CDR3 reads CASSEAWERGETQYF. In DNA form, the CDR3 reads TGTGCCAGCAGTGAAGCCTGGGAACGGGGGGAGACCCAGTACTTC.

This chain uses TRBV5-8 with TRBJ2-7; TRBD1 matches at 7 bases. Germline lookup yields CDR1 SGHTS and CDR2 YDEGEE. Losses at the gene ends were 5 bases for V and 5 bases for J; bases not matched to a gene: 13. This CDR3 has 15 residues. CDR3 DNA sequence: TGTGCCAGCAGTCTGGAACCGACAGGGACCCACGAGCAGTACTTC. Protein sequence: CASSLEPTGTHEQYF.

This chain links TRBV9 with TRBJ2-3; TRBD2 aligns across 12 bases. Germline V lookup: CDR1 SGDLS, CDR2 YYNGEE. V lost 3 bases and J lost 3; bases outside the gene matches: 5. This CDR3 contains 16 residues. Written as DNA, the CDR3 is TGTGCCAGCAGCGCCTCCGGGACTAGCGGGACAGATACGCAGTATTTT. This gives the protein CASSASGTSGTDTQYF. The entire variable domain, with the rest obtained from reference TRBV9 and TRBJ2-3, is as follows: DSGVTQTPKHLITATGQRVTLRCSPRSGDLSVYWYQQSLDQGLQFLIQYYNGEERAKGNILERFSAQQFPDLHSELNLSSLELGDSALYFCASSASGTSGTDTQYFGPGTRLTVL.

This clone has just one count. This chain links TRBV4-3 with TRBJ2-2, with 7 bases identical to TRBD1. Germline trimming cut 0 bases from V and 4 bases from J; bases unmatched to any gene: 5. Germline CDR1 is LGHNA and CDR2 is YSLEER. The CDR3 has 16 amino acids. Here the CDR3 reads CASSQDRGQFTGELFF. CDR3 nucleotide sequence: TGCGCCAGCAGCCAAGATAGGGGACAGTTCACCGGGGAGCTGTTTTTT.

This chain joins TRBV25-1 and TRBJ2-3, with 7 bases fitting TRBD1. This CDR3 spans 15 amino acids. V shed 9 bases, J shed 3 bases, and the junction held 12 bases outside the gene matches. Germline CDR1 and CDR2: MGHDK and SYGVNS. This chain's CDR3 is CASSTGDRSTDTQYF. CDR3 nucleotide sequence: TGTGCCAGTTCCACCGGGGACAGATCAACAGATACGCAGTATTTT.

The chain combines TRBV27 with TRBJ2-7, with 8 bases fitting TRBD2. CDR1 and CDR2 from the germline V gene are MNHEY and SMNVEV (reference sequence). The CDR3 runs 14 residues. V gave up 8 bases and J gave up 4 bases; unmatched junction bases: 10. The CDR3, as DNA: TGTGCCAGCTCTAGGGGTAGCGGGATGTACGAGCAGTACTTC. Translating gives CASSRGSGMYEQYF.

The CDR3 bases are TGTGCCAGCAGTGAAGGGGTTATAGCTACCTCCTACGAGCAGTACTTC. Translated: CASSEGVIATSYEQYF. The V and J genes are TRBV2 and TRBJ2-7; no firm D call. Germline V lookup: CDR1 SNHLY, CDR2 FYNNEI. The CDR3 length is 16 residues. V was trimmed by 1 base and J by 0 bases, leaving 13 bases between them.

The V call is TRBV10-2, the J call TRBJ1-4; 9 bases match TRBD1. V was pared by 2 bases and J by 10 bases, with 11 bases of the junction left unmatched. The CDR3 sequence is 16 residues long. Germline lookup yields CDR1 WSHSY and CDR2 SAAADI. CDR3 amino acids: CASSEPTETGGGKLFF. The DNA for the CDR3 is TGCGCCAGCAGTGAGCCGACGGAGACAGGGGGTGGAAAACTGTTTTTT.

The V and J genes are TRBV19 and TRBJ2-7; D possibly corresponds to TRBD2 (5 bases). Germline values: CDR1 LNHDA, CDR2 SQIVND (reference sequence). With 3 bases removed from V and 0 bases from J, the gap between germline ends came to 12 bases. This CDR3 comprises 15 residues. CDR3 DNA sequence: TGTGCCAGTAGTATTCGAGGGTTGAGCTCCTACGAGCAGTACTTC. It encodes CASSIRGLSSYEQYF.

The gene calls are TRBV27 and TRBJ1-5; D is unclear. Germline CDR1 and CDR2: MNHEY and SMNVEV (reference sequence). This CDR3 is built from 12 residues. With 8 bases removed from V and 2 bases from J, the gap between germline ends came to 7 bases. The CDR3 coding sequence is TGTGCCAGCCGGGGTCGCAATCAGCCCCAGCATTTT. Encoded protein: CASRGRNQPQHF.

The chain has TRBV27 and TRBJ1-1; D unclear. This CDR3 spans 13 amino acids. CDR1 MNHEY and CDR2 SMNVEV come from the germline V gene (reference sequence). Between the trimmed V and J ends, which lost 5 bases and 5 bases, there was a span of 12 bases. CDR3 bases: TGTGCCAGCAGTCAGATAGAACGGACTGAAGCTTTCTTT. It is translated as CASSQIERTEAFF.

This clone has a single count. This CDR3 reads CASSLTGTGAVTGELFF. DNA of the CDR3: TGTGCCAGCAGCTTAACTGGGACAGGGGCGGTCACCGGGGAGCTGTTTTTT. The J gene is TRBJ2-2, the V gene TRBV7-9; 10 bases align to TRBD1. The germline V gene has CDR1 SEHNR and CDR2 FQNEAQ (reference sequence). After removal of 2 bases from V and 4 bases from J, the junction contained 7 bases not matched to a gene. This CDR3 has 17 amino acids.